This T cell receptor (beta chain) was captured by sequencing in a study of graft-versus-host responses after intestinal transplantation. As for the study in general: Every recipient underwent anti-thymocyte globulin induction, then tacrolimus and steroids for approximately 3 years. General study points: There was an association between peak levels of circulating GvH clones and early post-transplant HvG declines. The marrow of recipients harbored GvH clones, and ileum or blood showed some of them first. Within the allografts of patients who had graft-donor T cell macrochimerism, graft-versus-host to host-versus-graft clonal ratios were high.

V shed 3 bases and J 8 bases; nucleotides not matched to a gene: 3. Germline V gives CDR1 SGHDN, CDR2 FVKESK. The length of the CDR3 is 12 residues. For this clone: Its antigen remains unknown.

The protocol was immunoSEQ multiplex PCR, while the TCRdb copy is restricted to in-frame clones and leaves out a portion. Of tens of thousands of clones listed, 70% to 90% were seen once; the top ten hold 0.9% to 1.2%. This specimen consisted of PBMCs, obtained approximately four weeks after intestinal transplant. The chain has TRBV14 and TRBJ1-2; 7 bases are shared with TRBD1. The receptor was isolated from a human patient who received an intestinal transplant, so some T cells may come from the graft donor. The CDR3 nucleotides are TGTGCCAGCAGCCACTTAGGGGGCGGCTACACCTTC. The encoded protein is CASSHLGGGYTF.